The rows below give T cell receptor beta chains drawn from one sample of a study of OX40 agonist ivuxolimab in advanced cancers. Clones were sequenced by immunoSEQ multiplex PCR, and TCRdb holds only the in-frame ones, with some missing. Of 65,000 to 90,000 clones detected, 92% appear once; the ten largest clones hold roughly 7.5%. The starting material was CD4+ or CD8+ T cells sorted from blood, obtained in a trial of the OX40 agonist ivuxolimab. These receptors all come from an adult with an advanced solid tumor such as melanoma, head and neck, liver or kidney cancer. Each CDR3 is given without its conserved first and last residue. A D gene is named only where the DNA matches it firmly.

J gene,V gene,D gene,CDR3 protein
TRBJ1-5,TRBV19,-,ASSIGGWGNQPQH
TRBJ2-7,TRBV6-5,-,ASSYGGGQYEQY
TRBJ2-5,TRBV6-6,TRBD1,ASSYGDRTQETQY
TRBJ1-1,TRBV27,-,ASSFSRATEAF
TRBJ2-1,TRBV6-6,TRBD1,ASSYLTGTGDEQF
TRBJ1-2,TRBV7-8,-,ASSLARDINGYT
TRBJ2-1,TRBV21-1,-,ASSAPRDRADGSYNEQF
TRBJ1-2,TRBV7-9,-,ASSLPPGEAGYT
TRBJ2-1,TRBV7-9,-,ASSLVGGDRLNNEQF
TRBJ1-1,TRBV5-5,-,ASSLAQGFEAF
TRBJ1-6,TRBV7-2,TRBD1,ASSQEGQVSYNSPLH
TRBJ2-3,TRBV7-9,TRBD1,ASRGQGYTDTQY
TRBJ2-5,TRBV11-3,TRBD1,ASSLGVEGADQETQY
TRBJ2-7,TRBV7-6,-,ASSLAPSQVGEQY
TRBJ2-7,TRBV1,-,TSSQYPRDEQY
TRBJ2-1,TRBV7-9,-,ASSLTRDEQF
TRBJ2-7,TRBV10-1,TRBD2,ASSPGALAGNSYEQY
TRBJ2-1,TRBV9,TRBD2,ASGQTSGVYDEQF
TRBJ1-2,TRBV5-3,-,ARSPSTSGYT
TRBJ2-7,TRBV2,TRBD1,ASSGGQGGEQY
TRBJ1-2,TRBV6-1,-,ASSDRTVSYGYT
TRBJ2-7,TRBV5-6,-,ASSTGASSYEQY
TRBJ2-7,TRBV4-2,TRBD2,ASSQEGASGAYEQY
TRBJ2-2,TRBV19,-,ASKATLQVQPGAGELF
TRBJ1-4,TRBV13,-,ASSLGEKLF
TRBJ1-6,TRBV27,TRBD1,ASRVTGGFNSPLH
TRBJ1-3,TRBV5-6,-,ASSFRAGNTIY
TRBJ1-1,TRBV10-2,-,ASRWTEMNTEAF
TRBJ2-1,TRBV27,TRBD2,ASSSPPGGESYNEQF
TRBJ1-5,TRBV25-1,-,ASSDFSNQPQH
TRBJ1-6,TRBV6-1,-,ASSEYNSPLH
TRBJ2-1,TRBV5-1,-,ASSSPLPDRLSYNEQF
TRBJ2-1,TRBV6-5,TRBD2,ASSQVGGDYNEQF
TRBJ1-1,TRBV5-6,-,ASSLTAMNTEAF
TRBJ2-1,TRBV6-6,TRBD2,ASSLAGGNEQF
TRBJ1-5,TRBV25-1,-,ASTSGSQPQH
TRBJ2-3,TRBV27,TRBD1,ASSPLVTGWTDTQY
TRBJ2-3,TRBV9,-,ASSGNTDTQY
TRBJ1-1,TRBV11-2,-,ASRPDSFEAF
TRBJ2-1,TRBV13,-,ASSPSGNEQF
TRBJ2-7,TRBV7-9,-,ASSFEVTEQY
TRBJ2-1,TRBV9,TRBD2,ASSVGGTSNEQF
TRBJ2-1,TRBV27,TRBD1,ASSFGTGLDNEQF
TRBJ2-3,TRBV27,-,ASSSADTQY
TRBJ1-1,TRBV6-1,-,ASSEGPGGNTEAF
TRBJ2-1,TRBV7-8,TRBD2,ASSLGLAGSPWNEQF
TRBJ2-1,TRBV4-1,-,ASSQEYSYNEQF
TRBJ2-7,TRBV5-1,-,ASSSTPYEQY
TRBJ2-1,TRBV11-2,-,ASSLAERENEQF
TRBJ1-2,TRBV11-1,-,ASSEFQGNYGYT
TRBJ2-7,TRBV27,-,ASSPGTYEQY
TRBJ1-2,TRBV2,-,ASGASNYGYT
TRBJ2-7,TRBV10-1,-,ASSELGYEQY
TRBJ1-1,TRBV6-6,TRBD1,ASSNDRGGTEAF
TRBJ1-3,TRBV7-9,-,AIIGVSGNTIY
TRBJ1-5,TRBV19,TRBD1,ASSIAQGAWGQPQH
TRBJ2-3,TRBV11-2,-,ASSPFGGPDTQY
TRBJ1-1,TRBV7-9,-,ASSALNLEAF
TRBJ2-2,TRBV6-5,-,ASSYSGETGELF
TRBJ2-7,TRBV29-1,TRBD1,SAQGEITSYEQY